Reported below is one T cell receptor beta chain. This clone was found a few times. This clone's antigen is unknown. No qualities accompany the bases; no much larger clone lies one base away. TCR beta libraries were generated from genomic DNA with the immunoSEQ kit, following the manufacturer's recommendations. To prepare the libraries, a first multiplex PCR with proprietary primers was run, followed by a second PCR that added unique barcodes, and a bead cleanup was done after each round. Each sample batch included a kit-provided positive control reaction and a negative control reaction. The final libraries were assessed on an Agilent 4200 TapeStation D1000 ScreenTape, pooled by volume, and quantified by qPCR. Sequencing was performed on an Illumina NextSeq500 using a MidOutput 150-cycle cartridge, with 156 Read1 cycles, 15 Index1 cycles, and the kit custom primers. The pooled library was loaded at roughly 0.96 pM, with an approximately 19% PhiX control spiked in. Per the source publication's procedure: Vendor-processed data were analyzed in R, with a clonotype defined as all T cells sharing the same CDR3 nucleotide sequence. For clone abundance analyses, frequencies were normalized to the 10,000 most abundant clones per sample. Before analysis, public T cell clones were removed, and these numbered fewer than six per sample on average. Dominant motifs were analyzed with ImmunoMap using the PAM10 matrix, a gap penalty of 30, and a homology threshold of 0.3, and motifs with a cumulative frequency of at least 0.01 were considered dominant. Tumor-enriched and baseline blood-enriched clonotypes were defined by at least a 32-fold difference in abundance between compartments. Tumor-blood repertoire similarity was measured with the Baroni-Urbani and Buser coefficient, and groups were compared using two-tailed Wilcoxon tests in R. As stored in TCRdb, this immuneACCESS dataset retains in-frame rearrangements with V and J assigned. A fraction of the clones does not appear; measured against another copy, unresolved V genes explain less than half of the discrepancy, and the remainder lacks a known reason. V, J and clone size are those of that table, while D and trimming were read from the DNA. This sample has 18,000 or so clones in its table, and less than 65% of those were observed once. Clones ranked in the top ten supply 12% of the sample.

This specimen's time point label, per the study, means: tumor resected at nephrectomy. The treatment or condition label corresponds to: 15 Gy SBRT to primary tumor, nephrectomy 4 weeks later. The samples were obtained from a clinical trial, where primary renal cell carcinomas were treated with 15 Gy stereotactic body radiation therapy and then removed by nephrectomy 4 weeks afterward. Renal cell carcinoma with clear cell pathology was present in all patients. Tumor processing involved mechanical dissociation, digestion with collagenase/hyaluronidase at 37 degrees C, handling in gentleMACS C tubes, and storage in liquid nitrogen. Genomic DNA for TCR sequencing was prepared using the QIAamp DNA Blood Mini Kit (Qiagen). Only samples passing all quality control checks were included in the analyses. The sample comes from a study of radiation and T cells in renal cell carcinoma (dated by TCRdb to 2018 to 2020). Describing the broader study: A total of 53 samples underwent TCR beta sequencing, made up of roughly 26 tumors and some 27 peripheral blood samples. In the approximately 53 samples combined, around 3.7 million unique CDR3 nucleotide sequences were found, encoding 2.5 million or so unique CDR3 amino acid sequences. The paper's findings and limits, for the study overall: Because only small tumor regions of 0.9 to 1 g were available, the study did not capture intratumoral heterogeneity. Compared with control tumors, irradiated tumors had a greater number of dominant CDR3 motifs, and those motifs took up a bigger portion of the repertoire. Irradiated tumors showed higher TCR clonality than controls, with the top 100 clonotypes averaging about 50% of the repertoire versus roughly 40% in nephrectomy-only tumors. Because the trial had a single-armed design, the trial could not examine how radiation dose or scheduling affected the TCR repertoire. Because no pretreatment tumor biopsies were available, whether clonotypes were present in the tumor at baseline could not be determined. An increase in top tumor clonotypes in blood was observed from baseline to 2 weeks post-radiation, followed by contraction by 4 weeks, which was taken to suggest transient expansion of tumor-resident clones.

The receptor comes from a man aged 45 to 65 with renal cell carcinoma. This sample comprised tumor tissue, obtained from a patient whose treatment included radiotherapy and nephrectomy.

The nucleotides are TGTGCCAGCAGTAGGACCGGGACAACGAGCAATCAGCCCCAGCATTTT. Its amino acids are CASSRTGTTSNQPQHF. The chain links TRBV28 with TRBJ1-5; the D region possibly corresponds to TRBD1 (6 bases align). From cysteine to phenylalanine, the CDR3 is 16 amino acids long. The CDR3 DNA has 48 bases and is translated from base 1. Trimming costs V 5 bases and J 1 base, and their ends lie 15 bases apart. CDR1 and CDR2 are read off the germline V gene as MDHEN and SYDVKM.